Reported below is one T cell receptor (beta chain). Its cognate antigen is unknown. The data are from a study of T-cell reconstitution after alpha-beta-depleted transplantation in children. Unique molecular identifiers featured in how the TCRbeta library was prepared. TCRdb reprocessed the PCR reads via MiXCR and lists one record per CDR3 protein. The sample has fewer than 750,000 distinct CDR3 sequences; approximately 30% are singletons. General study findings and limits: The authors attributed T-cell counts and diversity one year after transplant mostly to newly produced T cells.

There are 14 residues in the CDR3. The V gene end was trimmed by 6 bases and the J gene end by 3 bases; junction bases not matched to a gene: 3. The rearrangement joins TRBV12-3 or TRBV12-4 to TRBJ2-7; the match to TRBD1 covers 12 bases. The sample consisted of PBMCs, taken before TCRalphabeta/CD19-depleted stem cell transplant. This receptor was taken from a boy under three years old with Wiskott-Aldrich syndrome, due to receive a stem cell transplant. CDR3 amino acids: CASRGQGAHYEQYF. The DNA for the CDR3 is TGTGCCAGCAGGGGACAGGGGGCACACTACGAGCAGTACTTC.